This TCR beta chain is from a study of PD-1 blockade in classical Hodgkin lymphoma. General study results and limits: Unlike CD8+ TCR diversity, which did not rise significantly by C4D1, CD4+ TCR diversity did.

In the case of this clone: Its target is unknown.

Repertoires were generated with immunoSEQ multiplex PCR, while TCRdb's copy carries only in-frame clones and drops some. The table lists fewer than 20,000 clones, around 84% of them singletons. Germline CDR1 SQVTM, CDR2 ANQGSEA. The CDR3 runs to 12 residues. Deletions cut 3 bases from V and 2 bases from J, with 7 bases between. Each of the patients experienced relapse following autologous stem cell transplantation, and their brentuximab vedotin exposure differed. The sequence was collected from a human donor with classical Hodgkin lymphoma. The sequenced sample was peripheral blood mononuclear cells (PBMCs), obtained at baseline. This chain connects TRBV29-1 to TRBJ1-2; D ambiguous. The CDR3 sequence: CSVDGENYGYTF. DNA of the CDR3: TGCAGCGTTGACGGCGAGAACTATGGCTACACCTTC.